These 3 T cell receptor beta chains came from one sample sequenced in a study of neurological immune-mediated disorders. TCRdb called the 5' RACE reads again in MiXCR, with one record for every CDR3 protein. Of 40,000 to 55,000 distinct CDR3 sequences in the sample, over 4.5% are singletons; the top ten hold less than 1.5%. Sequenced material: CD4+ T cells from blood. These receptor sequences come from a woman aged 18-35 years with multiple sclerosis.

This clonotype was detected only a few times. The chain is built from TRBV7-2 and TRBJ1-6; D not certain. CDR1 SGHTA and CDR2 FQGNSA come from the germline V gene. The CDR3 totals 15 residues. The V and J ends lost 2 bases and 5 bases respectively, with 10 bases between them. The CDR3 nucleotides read TGTGCCAGCAGCTTATTTCAGGCAGATAATTCACCCCTCCACTTT. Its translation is CASSLFQADNSPLHF.

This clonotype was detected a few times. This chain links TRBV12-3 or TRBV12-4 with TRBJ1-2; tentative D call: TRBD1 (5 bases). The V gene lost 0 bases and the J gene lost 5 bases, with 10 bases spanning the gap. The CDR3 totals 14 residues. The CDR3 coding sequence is TGTGCCAGCAGTTTAGCGGACACGGAGTATGGCTACACCTTC. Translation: CASSLADTEYGYTF.

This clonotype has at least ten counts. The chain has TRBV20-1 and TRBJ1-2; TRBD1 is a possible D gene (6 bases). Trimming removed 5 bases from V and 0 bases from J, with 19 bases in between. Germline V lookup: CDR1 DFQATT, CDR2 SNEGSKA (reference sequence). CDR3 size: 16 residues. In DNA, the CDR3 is TGCAGTGCTGAACCCCAGGGACAACAAGCTAACTATGGCTACACCTTC. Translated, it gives CSAEPQGQQANYGYTF.